The 8 T cell receptor beta chains reported below all come from one sample, sequenced in a study of T cell responses to AZD1222 COVID-19 vaccine (dated by TCRdb to the early 2020s). According to the study, the label for this sample's time point signals: baseline before first vaccination. Library preparation used the immunoSEQ multiplex PCR assay. Not all clones reach the TCRdb copy of this immuneACCESS table, which keeps in-frame sequences only. Checked studies attribute under half of the gap to unresolved V genes and leave the rest unexplained. This sample is represented by fewer than 100,000 clones; about 88% of them were singletons. Roughly 21% of the sample belongs to the ten largest clones. The sample here was peripheral blood, taken on day 0 of AZD1222 vaccination. The receptor set was obtained from an adult in good health.

The rearrangement joins TRBV6-1 to TRBJ1-5; D call uncertain. V was pared by 2 bases and J by 1 base, with 3 bases between. CDR1 is MNHNS and CDR2 is SASEGT in the germline V gene. The length of the CDR3 is 13 residues. As DNA, the CDR3 is TGTGCCAGCAGTGAACGAAGCAATCAGCCCCAGCATTTT. As protein: CASSERSNQPQHF.

CDR3 amino acids: CASSGQGDEKLFF. CDR3 in DNA: TGTGCCAGCTCTGGACAGGGTGATGAAAAACTGTTTTTT. The chain employs TRBV18 and TRBJ1-4, with 8 bases matching TRBD1. The CDR3 consists of 13 residues. V lost 6 bases and J lost 6; bases outside the gene matches: 3. Looked up from germline, CDR1 is KGHSH and CDR2 is LQKENI.

This clone appeared once. The chain combines TRBV6-5 with TRBJ1-4; 8 bases map to TRBD1. V trimming: 6 bases; J trimming: 8 bases; junction bases outside the gene matches: 8. Germline V gives CDR1 MNHEY, CDR2 SVGAGI. The CDR3 length is 14 residues. CDR3 residues: CASSPGQGWEKLFF. The CDR3 nucleotides read TGTGCCAGCAGCCCCGGACAGGGTTGGGAAAAACTGTTTTTT.

This chain connects TRBV11-2 to TRBJ2-1, with a tentative D call TRBD2 (5 bases). The germline CDR1 and CDR2 sequences are SGHAT and FQNNGV. V lost 4 bases and J 5 bases, leaving 6 bases between the germline ends. This CDR3 comprises 12 residues. This chain's CDR3 is CASSSGNNEQFF. The CDR3 coding sequence is TGTGCCAGCAGCTCCGGGAACAATGAGCAGTTCTTC.

A single count supports this clone. J is TRBJ1-1 and V is TRBV29-1, with D possibly being TRBD1 (5 bases). Germline V lookup: CDR1 SQVTM, CDR2 ANQGSEA. The CDR3 sequence is 13 residues long. With 5 bases removed from V and 1 base from J, the gap between germline ends came to 11 bases. This CDR3 is CSVWAGPNTEAFF. CDR3 in DNA: TGCAGCGTTTGGGCAGGGCCGAACACTGAAGCTTTCTTT.

The V and J genes are TRBV10-2 and TRBJ1-5; D unresolved. The CDR3 spans 12 residues. Germline values: CDR1 WSHSY, CDR2 SAAADI. V was shortened by 8 bases and J by 2 bases, with 7 bases between the two germline ends. Here the CDR3 reads CASQIGNQPQHF. The CDR3 DNA sequence: TGCGCCAGCCAGATAGGCAATCAGCCCCAGCATTTT.

The V call is TRBV27, the J call TRBJ1-5, with TRBD1 matching over 9 bases. After removal of 4 bases from V and 7 bases from J, the junction contained 5 bases not matched to a gene. The CDR3 covers 14 residues. The germline gives CDR1 MNHEY, CDR2 SMNVEV (reference sequence). The CDR3 spells CASSWTGAGQPQHF. The CDR3 DNA follows: TGTGCCAGCAGTTGGACAGGGGCAGGGCAGCCCCAGCATTTT.

This clone was recorded only once. The rearrangement uses TRBV6-5 and TRBJ2-2; 7 bases are a match to TRBD2. The CDR3 contains 14 residues. Germline CDR1 MNHEY, CDR2 SVGAGI. V lost 6 bases and J lost 6; bases outside the gene matches: 7. The CDR3 DNA sequence: TGTGCCAGCAGGGACGGGAGGTTTGCCGGGGAGCTGTTTTTT. It specifies CASRDGRFAGELFF.